The 28 T cell receptor beta chains below were found in one sample sequenced in a study of T-cell memory formation after mild COVID-19. TCRdb re-derived calls from the 5' RACE reads in MiXCR, one entry per CDR3 protein. Of about 190,000 distinct CDR3 sequences in the sample, about 16% were seen once. The sequenced sample was PBMCs or a T cell subset sorted from them (not recorded which). The receptor set was obtained from an adult woman who had mild COVID-19 (a few samples of this study predate the infection). Cell type and time point are not known.

This clonotype was picked up a small number of times. This rearrangement joins TRBV29-1 to TRBJ1-1; no firm D call. Germline V lookup: CDR1 SQVTM, CDR2 ANQGSEA. Trimming pared 7 bases from V and 4 bases from J, leaving 22 bases between. The CDR3 length is 15 residues. The CDR3, as DNA: TGCAGCGCTATACCCGGAACAGCGGTATCCACTGAAGCTTTCTTT. Its protein is CSAIPGTAVSTEAFF.

This clonotype has more than one count but fewer than ten. CDR3 loop: CASSQDVRRGGENIQYF. CDR3 DNA sequence: TGTGCCAGCAGCCAAGATGTTCGAAGGGGCGGTGAGAACATTCAGTACTTC. This chain uses TRBV14 with TRBJ2-4, with D perhaps matching TRBD1 (5 bases). Germline V CDR1 and CDR2: SGHDN, FVKESK. CDR3 size: 17 residues. V lost 0 bases to trimming and J lost 7 bases, with 19 bases between them.

This clonotype has a handful of counts. V and J are TRBV4-3 and TRBJ2-3; 9 bases map to TRBD2. CDR1 LGHNA and CDR2 YSLEER come from the germline V gene. The CDR3 totals 16 residues. After removal of 0 bases from V and 4 bases from J, the junction contained 5 bases not matched to a gene. The CDR3 region has the DNA TGCGCCAGCAGCCAAGATGGTCTAGCGGGACCAGATACGCAGTATTTT. Translating it yields CASSQDGLAGPDTQYF.

The sample holds a few counts of this clonotype. The rearrangement uses TRBV24-1 and TRBJ2-1, with D unclear. V was pared by 0 bases and J by 6 bases, with 8 bases between. The germline gives CDR1 KGHDR, CDR2 SFDVKD. This CDR3 has 14 residues. DNA for the CDR3: TGTGCCACCAGTGATTTGCAACAGTCCAATGAGCAGTTCTTC. Protein product: CATSDLQQSNEQFF.

This clonotype was detected a few times. The rearrangement joins TRBV20-1 to TRBJ2-7, with TRBD2 matching over 10 bases. CDR3 length: 14 residues. The germline gives CDR1 DFQATT, CDR2 SNEGSKA (reference sequence). V gave up 0 bases and J gave up 4 bases; unmatched junction bases: 3. CDR3 residues: CSAREASGSYEQYF. In DNA form, the CDR3 reads TGCAGTGCTAGAGAGGCTAGCGGGAGTTACGAGCAGTACTTC.

The V gene is TRBV6-2 or TRBV6-3, the J gene TRBJ2-1; TRBD2 matches at 7 bases. Germline V gene sequence: CDR1 MNHEY, CDR2 SVGEGT. This CDR3 comprises 13 residues. The ends lost 7 bases at V and 3 bases at J; junction bases unmatched: 3. The DNA for the CDR3 is TGTGCCAGCACTAGCGGCTACTACAATGAGCAGTTCTTC. This gives the protein CASTSGYYNEQFF.

This rearrangement joins TRBV27 to TRBJ2-7; TRBD2 matches at 12 bases. CDR1 MNHEY and CDR2 SMNVEV come from the germline V gene (reference sequence). J was trimmed by 4 bases and V by 7 bases; bases with no gene match: 5. This CDR3 region has 14 residues. CDR3 sequence (DNA): TGTGCCAGCACCGGACTAGCGGGATCTTACGAGCAGTACTTC. Translated, it gives CASTGLAGSYEQYF.

This chain links TRBV4-1 with TRBJ2-3; 7 positions match TRBD2. Germline CDR1 reads MGHRA; CDR2 reads YSYEKL. Trimming removed 4 bases from V and 2 bases from J; junction bases left unmatched: 9. The CDR3 length is 16 residues. CDR3 region: CASSPGLSGITDTQYF. In DNA form, the CDR3 reads TGCGCCAGCAGCCCGGGACTAAGCGGCATCACAGATACGCAGTATTTT.

This clonotype was counted a few times. The CDR3, as DNA: TGCGCCAGCAGCCAAAGACAGGTGGCTCAGCCCCAGCATTTT. This sequence encodes CASSQRQVAQPQHF. The chain carries TRBV4-1 and TRBJ1-5; possible D gene TRBD1, 6 bases. Germline V CDR1 and CDR2: MGHRA, YSYEKL. The CDR3 runs to 14 residues. The V and J ends lost 2 bases and 6 bases respectively, with 11 bases between them.

This chain connects TRBV12-3 or TRBV12-4 to TRBJ2-7, with 9 bases that match TRBD2. The V segment lost 2 bases and the J segment 3 bases; nucleotides outside the gene matches: 11. The CDR3 has 17 residues. In DNA form, the CDR3 reads TGTGCCAGCAGTTTAACGACTTTTTTGCGGGAGGGCTACGAGCAGTACTTC. Translation: CASSLTTFLREGYEQYF.

This clonotype was recorded a few times. CDR3 protein: CASSPPFPRNEQFF. The CDR3 nucleotides are TGTGCCAGCTCACCACCGTTCCCCCGAAATGAGCAGTTCTTC. V and J are TRBV18 and TRBJ2-1; no reliable D call. CDR1 is KGHSH and CDR2 is LQKENI in the germline V gene. This CDR3 contains 14 residues. V was shortened by 0 bases and J by 7 bases, with 10 bases between the two germline ends.

The sample holds a few counts of this clonotype. The chain couples TRBV7-3 to TRBJ2-3, with TRBD1 matching over 9 bases. This CDR3 has 21 residues. Germline CDR1 SGHTA, CDR2 FQGTGA. The V gene end was trimmed by 2 bases and the J gene end by 1 base; junction bases not matched to a gene: 19. In DNA form, the CDR3 reads TGTGCCAGCAGCTTAGTGGCCTACGGCGAGACAGGGGGTCTCTGCACAGATACGCAGTATTTT. Amino acids: CASSLVAYGETGGLCTDTQYF.

The chain joins TRBV5-1 to TRBJ1-6; D is possibly TRBD1 (5 bases). Deletions cut 5 bases from V and 7 bases from J, with 16 bases between. Germline loops: CDR1 SGHRS, CDR2 YFSETQ. This CDR3 has 15 residues. The CDR3 DNA reads as TGCGCCAGCAGTATTGGAGGGACGGGGAATTCACCCCTCCACTTT. Residues: CASSIGGTGNSPLHF.

In this sample, this clonotype turned up a few times. The J gene is TRBJ2-3, the V gene TRBV10-3, with D perhaps matching TRBD1 or TRBD2 (5 bases each). Germline loops: CDR1 ENHRY, CDR2 SYGVKD. The CDR3 runs to 17 residues. V lost 7 bases to trimming and J lost 3 bases, with 23 bases between them. The CDR3 reads CAITGTDAARLTDTQYF. Written as DNA, the CDR3 is TGTGCCATCACCGGGACGGATGCGGCGAGGTTGACAGATACGCAGTATTTT.

V and J are TRBV12-3 or TRBV12-4 and TRBJ2-3, with TRBD2 identical over 13 bases. This CDR3 comprises 17 residues. The ends lost 5 bases at V and 4 bases at J; junction bases unmatched: 9. The DNA for the CDR3 is TGTGCCAGCAGTCCAGGACTAGCGGGAGTTGGGGCAGATACGCAGTATTTT. Encoded protein: CASSPGLAGVGADTQYF.

Only a few counts were recorded for this clonotype. The genes are TRBV18 and TRBJ2-1; 10 bases fit TRBD2. Germline CDR1 and CDR2: KGHSH and LQKENI. Trimming took 1 base from V and 2 from J; bases not matched to a gene: 5. The CDR3 has 17 residues. CDR3 nucleotide sequence: TGTGCCAGCTCACCACGAGCAGCGGGAGGGCCCTACAATGAGCAGTTCTTC. Its translation: CASSPRAAGGPYNEQFF.

This clonotype turned up a few times. The gene calls are TRBV7-9 and TRBJ1-5; the D gene is possibly TRBD1 (6 bases). Germline V gene lookup returns CDR1 SEHNR and CDR2 FQNEAQ (reference sequence). Trimming removed 6 bases at V and 5 bases at J, with 8 bases between. The CDR3 consists of 12 residues. The CDR3 coding sequence is TGTGCCAGCAGACAGGGTGATCAGCCCCAGCATTTT. Residues: CASRQGDQPQHF. The full variable domain, in which reference TRBV7-9 and TRBJ1-5 provide the parts outside the CDR3, is DTGVSQNPRHKITKRGQNVTFRCDPISEHNRLYWYRQTLGQGPEFLTYFQNEAQLEKSRLLSDRFSAERPKGSFSTLEIQRTEQGDSAMYLCASRQGDQPQHFGDGTRLSIL.

This clonotype was observed a handful of times. The chain has TRBV25-1 and TRBJ1-2; D is unresolved. The CDR3 is 13 amino acids. Germline V gene lookup returns CDR1 MGHDK and CDR2 SYGVNS. V dropped 5 bases and J dropped 1 base, with 8 bases sitting between them. DNA for the CDR3: TGTGCCAGCAGTAAGGCCAGTAACTATGGCTACACCTTC. It specifies CASSKASNYGYTF.

CDR3 nucleotide sequence: TGTGCCAGCACAGAGACAAATACTTCACCCCTCCACTTT. Protein sequence: CASTETNTSPLHF. The chain joins TRBV7-8 to TRBJ1-6; D unclear. Germline assignment: CDR1 SGHVS and CDR2 FQNEAQ. Trimming shortened V by 7 bases and J by 9 bases, and 13 bases separated the two germline ends. CDR3 size: 13 residues.

This clonotype was seen only a few times. This chain joins TRBV7-2 and TRBJ1-6; D remains unclear. With 1 base removed from V and 10 bases from J, the gap between germline ends came to 11 bases. Germline loops: CDR1 SGHTA, CDR2 FQGNSA. This CDR3 comprises 14 residues. CDR3 residues: CASSLERRGSPLHF. CDR3 in DNA: TGTGCCAGCAGCTTAGAGCGTCGGGGATCACCCCTCCACTTT.

This clonotype was picked up a small number of times. This sequence joins TRBV12-3 or TRBV12-4 and TRBJ1-5, with D hard to call. V was trimmed by 1 base and J by 4 bases, leaving 11 bases between them. There are 15 residues in the CDR3. This chain's CDR3 is CASSLGLGSNQPQHF. The CDR3 DNA sequence: TGTGCCAGCAGTTTAGGCCTTGGGAGTAATCAGCCCCAGCATTTT.

This clonotype came up a few times. The chain employs TRBV12-3 or TRBV12-4 and TRBJ2-1, with 7 bases that match TRBD1. V was clipped by 2 bases and J by 6 bases; unmatched bases: 4. This CDR3 spans 14 amino acids. The CDR3 region is CASSLQGVGNEQFF. DNA of the CDR3: TGTGCCAGCAGTTTACAGGGGGTGGGCAATGAGCAGTTCTTC.

This clonotype occurred a few times. This rearrangement joins TRBV10-3 to TRBJ2-5; tentative D call: TRBD1 (6 bases). Trimming took off 4 bases at V and 5 bases at J, with 17 bases between the two ends. The CDR3 loop spans 15 amino acids. The germline CDR1 and CDR2 sequences are ENHRY and SYGVKD. This chain's CDR3 is CAISGPGAPGETQYF. As DNA, the CDR3 is TGTGCCATCAGTGGTCCAGGGGCCCCAGGGGAGACCCAGTACTTC.

This clonotype was picked up a small number of times. This chain uses TRBV27 with TRBJ2-1; TRBD1 matches at 7 bases. The CDR3 sequence is 14 residues long. Germline trimming cut 3 bases from V and 9 bases from J; bases unmatched to any gene: 8. Germline assignment: CDR1 MNHEY and CDR2 SMNVEV (reference sequence). The CDR3 loop reads CASSFGQDRSEQFF. The CDR3 region has the DNA TGTGCCAGCAGTTTTGGACAGGATAGAAGTGAGCAGTTCTTC.

This chain connects TRBV4-2 to TRBJ2-5, with 9 bases aligning to TRBD2. Germline V gene sequence: CDR1 LGHNA, CDR2 YNFKEQ. This CDR3 comprises 15 residues. With V trimmed by 4 bases and J by 3 bases, 6 bases remained unmatched. In DNA, the CDR3 is TGTGCCAGCAGCCGGGTAGCGGGAGAAAAAGAGACCCAGTACTTC. Its translation: CASSRVAGEKETQYF.

V usage is TRBV9 and J usage is TRBJ2-3; 15 positions match TRBD2. V was pared by 4 bases and J by 5 bases, with 14 bases of the junction left unmatched. The CDR3 has 19 amino acids. Germline-derived CDR1 and CDR2 are SGDLS and YYNGEE. CDR3 region: CASSLGLAGGNPRRDTQYF. In DNA, the CDR3 is TGTGCCAGCAGCCTGGGACTAGCGGGAGGAAACCCCAGAAGAGATACGCAGTATTTT.

The V gene is TRBV20-1, the J gene TRBJ2-7; D tentatively reads TRBD1 or TRBD2 (5 bases each). The ends were cut back, 6 bases at V and 0 bases at J, with 15 bases in the middle. Germline V lookup: CDR1 DFQATT, CDR2 SNEGSKA (reference sequence). The CDR3 loop spans 14 amino acids. This chain's CDR3 is CSASLWGSSYEQYF. DNA of the CDR3: TGCAGTGCCTCACTTTGGGGGAGCTCCTACGAGCAGTACTTC.

In this sample, this clonotype turned up a few times. V and J are TRBV5-1 and TRBJ2-2; D gene unclear. Germline lookup yields CDR1 SGHRS and CDR2 YFSETQ. Trimming removed 2 bases from V and 0 bases from J, with 8 bases in between. The CDR3 has 15 residues. CDR3 DNA sequence: TGCGCCAGCAGCTTCGAGGTGGCGAACACCGGGGAGCTGTTTTTT. Translated: CASSFEVANTGELFF. Full variable domain (remainder filled in from reference TRBV5-1 and TRBJ2-2): KAGVTQTPRYLIKTRGQQVTLSCSPISGHRSVSWYQQTPGQGLQFLFEYFSETQRNKGNFPGRFSGRQFSNSRSEMNVSTLELGDSALYLCASSFEVANTGELFFGEGSRLTVL.